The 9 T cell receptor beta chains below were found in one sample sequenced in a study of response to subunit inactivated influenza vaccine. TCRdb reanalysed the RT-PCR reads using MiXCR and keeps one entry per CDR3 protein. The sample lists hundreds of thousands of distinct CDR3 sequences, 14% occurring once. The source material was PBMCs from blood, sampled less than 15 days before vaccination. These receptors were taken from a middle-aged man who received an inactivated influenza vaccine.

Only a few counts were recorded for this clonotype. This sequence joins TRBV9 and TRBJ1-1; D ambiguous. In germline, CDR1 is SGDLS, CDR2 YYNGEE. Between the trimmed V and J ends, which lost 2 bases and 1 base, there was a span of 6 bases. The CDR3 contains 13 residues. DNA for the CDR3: TGTGCCAGCAGCGTCGACAAGAACACTGAAGCTTTCTTT. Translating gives CASSVDKNTEAFF.

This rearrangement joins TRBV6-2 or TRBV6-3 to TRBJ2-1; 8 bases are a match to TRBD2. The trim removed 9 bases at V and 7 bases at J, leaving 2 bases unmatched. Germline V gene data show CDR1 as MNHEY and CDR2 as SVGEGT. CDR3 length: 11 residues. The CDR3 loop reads CASSGVNEQFF. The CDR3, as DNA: TGTGCCAGTAGCGGGGTTAATGAGCAGTTCTTC.

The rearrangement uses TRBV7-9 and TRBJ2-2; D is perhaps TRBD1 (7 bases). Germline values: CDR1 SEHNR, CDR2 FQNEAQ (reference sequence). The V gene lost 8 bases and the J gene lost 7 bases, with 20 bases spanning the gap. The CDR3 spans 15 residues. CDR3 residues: CASPPTGTAGGELFF. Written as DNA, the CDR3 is TGTGCCAGCCCCCCGACAGGGACAGCGGGCGGGGAGCTGTTTTTT.

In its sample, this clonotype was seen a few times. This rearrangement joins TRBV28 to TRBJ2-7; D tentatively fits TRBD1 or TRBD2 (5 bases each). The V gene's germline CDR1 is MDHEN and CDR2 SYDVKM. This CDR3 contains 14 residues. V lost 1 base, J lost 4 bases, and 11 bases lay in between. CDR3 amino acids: CASSLSPGRYEQYF. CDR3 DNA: TGTGCCAGCAGTTTATCGCCAGGGAGATACGAGCAGTACTTC. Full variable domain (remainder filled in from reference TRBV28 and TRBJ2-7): DVKVTQSSRYLVKRTGEKVFLECVQDMDHENMFWYRQDPGLGLRLIYFSYDVKMKEKGDIPEGYSVSREKKERFSLILESASTNQTSMYLCASSLSPGRYEQYFGPGTRLTVT.

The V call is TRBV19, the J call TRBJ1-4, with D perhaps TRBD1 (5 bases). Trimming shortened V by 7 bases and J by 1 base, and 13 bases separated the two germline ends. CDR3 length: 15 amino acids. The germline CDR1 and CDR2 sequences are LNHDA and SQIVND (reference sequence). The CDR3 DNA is TGTGCCAGTAATCGGGACTACGTAACTAATGAAAAACTGTTTTTT. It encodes CASNRDYVTNEKLFF.

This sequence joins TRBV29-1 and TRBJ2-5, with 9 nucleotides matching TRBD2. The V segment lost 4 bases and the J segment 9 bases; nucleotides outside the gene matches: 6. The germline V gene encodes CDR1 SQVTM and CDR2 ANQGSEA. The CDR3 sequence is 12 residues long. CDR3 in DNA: TGCAGCGTTGCCCGGGCGGGGGGGTCCCAGTACTTC. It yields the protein CSVARAGGSQYF.

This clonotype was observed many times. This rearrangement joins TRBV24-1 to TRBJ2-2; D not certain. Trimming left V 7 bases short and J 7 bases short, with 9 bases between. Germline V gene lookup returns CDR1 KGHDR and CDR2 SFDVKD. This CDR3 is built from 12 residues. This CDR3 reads CATRKDVGELFF. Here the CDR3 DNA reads TGTGCCACCAGGAAAGATGTCGGGGAGCTGTTTTTT.

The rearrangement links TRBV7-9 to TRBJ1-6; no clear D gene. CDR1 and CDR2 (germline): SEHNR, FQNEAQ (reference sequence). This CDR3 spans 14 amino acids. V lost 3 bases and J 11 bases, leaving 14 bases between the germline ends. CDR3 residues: CASSFSVPLAPLHF. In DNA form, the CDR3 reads TGTGCCAGCAGCTTCTCTGTACCTCTGGCACCCCTCCACTTT.

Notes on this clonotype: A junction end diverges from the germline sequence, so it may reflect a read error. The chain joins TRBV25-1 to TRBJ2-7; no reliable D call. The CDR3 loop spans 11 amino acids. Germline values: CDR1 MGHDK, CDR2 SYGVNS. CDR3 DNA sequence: TGTGCCAGCAGTGAATCCCAAGCCCTCCACTTC. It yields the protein CASSESQALHF.